Listed here are 5 T cell receptor beta chains from one sample, sequenced in a study of blood T cell repertoires in COVID-19. Method: immunoSEQ multiplex PCR; TCRdb's copy keeps in-frame clones and lacks some. The sample includes about 140,000 clones, roughly 84% seen only once; the top ten take roughly 8%. Sequencing was carried out using peripheral blood. These receptors were collected from a woman aged 55 to 70 with acute or convalescent COVID-19.

The gene calls are TRBV20-1 and TRBJ1-2; D gene ambiguous. Germline V lookup: CDR1 DFQATT, CDR2 SNEGSKA (reference sequence). The CDR3 length is 11 residues. Trimming stripped 6 bases from V and 3 bases from J, with 8 bases between. The CDR3 region has the DNA TGCAGTGCCAAGGAGGACTATGGCTACACCTTC. Protein sequence: CSAKEDYGYTF.

The gene calls are TRBV28 and TRBJ2-3; possibly TRBD2 for D (6 bases). Germline V CDR1 and CDR2: MDHEN, SYDVKM. The CDR3 has 14 residues. V lost 5 bases and J lost 2, with 11 bases in between. This chain's CDR3 is CASSTQGLTDTQYF. CDR3 bases: TGTGCCAGCAGTACTCAGGGACTCACAGATACGCAGTATTTT.

V and J are TRBV12-3 or TRBV12-4 and TRBJ1-2; 7 bases map to TRBD1. The CDR3 runs to 13 residues. J was trimmed by 6 bases and V by 1 base; bases with no gene match: 2. The CDR3 protein is CASSLVRGDGYTF. Written as DNA, the CDR3 is TGTGCCAGCAGTTTAGTCAGGGGGGATGGCTACACCTTC.

The chain combines TRBV24-1 with TRBJ2-3; D unresolved. The V end was cut by 5 bases, the J end by 2 bases, with 16 bases between. The CDR3 is made up of 16 amino acids. Germline lookup yields CDR1 KGHDR and CDR2 SFDVKD. The CDR3: CATSGVSRWNTDTQYF. DNA of the CDR3: TGTGCCACCAGTGGGGTTTCGCGGTGGAACACAGATACGCAGTATTTT.

The chain links TRBV2 to TRBJ1-5; possible D gene TRBD1, 5 bases. Germline V gene lookup returns CDR1 SNHLY and CDR2 FYNNEI. The CDR3 consists of 17 residues. The V and J ends lost 3 bases and 2 bases respectively, with 17 bases between them. Written as DNA, the CDR3 is TGTGCCAGCAGTGAGTCAATTGGGGGAGGTGGCAATCAGCCCCAGCATTTT. Translated: CASSESIGGGGNQPQHF.